A single sample gave rise to the 20 T cell receptor beta chains below, sequenced in a study of PD-L1 blockade in urothelial cancer. Here immunoSEQ multiplex PCR was the method, and the copy in TCRdb shows in-frame clones only, minus some. The table shows more than 55,000 clones, with around four fifths occurring only once. Regarding time point: pretreatment peripheral blood. The sample was PBMCs, taken around atezolizumab (anti-PD-L1) treatment. These receptors were obtained from a man between 70 and 80 years old with urothelial cancer.

This chain uses TRBV9 with TRBJ2-1, with 7 bases fitting TRBD1. V lost 1 base to trimming and J lost 2 bases; unmatched junction nucleotides: 9. Germline CDR1 and CDR2: SGDLS and YYNGEE. The CDR3 length is 17 residues. The CDR3: CASSVTGDIFPYNEQFF. DNA for the CDR3: TGTGCCAGCAGCGTAACAGGGGATATATTCCCCTACAATGAGCAGTTCTTC.

The table lists this clone with a few counts. The CDR3 loop reads CASSPGGGNQPQHF. CDR3 sequence (DNA): TGTGCCAGCAGCCCCGGGGGTGGCAATCAGCCCCAGCATTTT. The chain links TRBV5-4 to TRBJ1-5; TRBD1 is a possible D gene (5 bases). The germline V and J ends were trimmed by 4 bases and 2 bases, with 10 bases remaining between them. The CDR3 consists of 14 residues. Germline values: CDR1 SGHNT, CDR2 YYREEE (reference sequence).

This chain joins TRBV7-2 and TRBJ1-5; 8 positions match TRBD1. CDR3 length equals 14 residues. The germline V gene encodes CDR1 SGHTA and CDR2 FQGNSA. J was trimmed by 3 bases and V by 3 bases; bases with no gene match: 1. The CDR3 loop is CASSLDRDNQPQHF. For the CDR3, the DNA is TGTGCCAGCAGCTTGGACAGGGACAATCAGCCCCAGCATTTT. The entire variable domain, with the rest obtained from reference TRBV7-2 and TRBJ1-5, is as follows: GAGVSQSPSNKVTEKGKDVELRCDPISGHTALYWYRQSLGQGLEFLIYFQGNSAPDKSGLPSDRFSAERTGGSVSTLTIQRTQQEDSAVYLCASSLDRDNQPQHFGDGTRLSIL.

In DNA, the CDR3 is TGTGCCAGCAGACAGGGGGTGAACACCGGGGAGCTGTTTTTT. Amino acids: CASRQGVNTGELFF. The chain links TRBV28 to TRBJ2-2; 8 nucleotides align to TRBD1. The CDR3 runs 14 residues. The V segment lost 6 bases and the J segment 1 base; nucleotides outside the gene matches: 1. Per germline, CDR1 MDHEN and CDR2 SYDVKM.

The CDR3 loop reads CASRNAAGSNSYEQYF. In DNA, the CDR3 is TGTGCCAGCAGAAATGCAGCGGGATCGAATTCCTACGAGCAGTACTTC. The rearrangement uses TRBV4-2 and TRBJ2-7; 7 bases match TRBD2. This CDR3 contains 16 residues. CDR1 and CDR2 from the germline V gene are LGHNA and YNFKEQ. Trimming removed 6 bases from V and 1 base from J; junction bases left unmatched: 12.

The genes are TRBV20-1 and TRBJ2-1; D perhaps matches TRBD1 (5 bases). The germline CDR1 and CDR2 sequences are DFQATT and SNEGSKA (reference sequence). V was pared by 5 bases and J by 6 bases, with 8 bases between. The CDR3 consists of 11 residues. The CDR3: CSASRVNEQFF. The CDR3 nucleotides read TGCAGTGCTTCCAGGGTCAATGAGCAGTTCTTC.

The chain joins TRBV7-9 to TRBJ2-3; 7 bases agree with TRBD1. The germline gives CDR1 SEHNR, CDR2 FQNEAQ (reference sequence). The CDR3 runs 16 residues. The V gene end was trimmed by 5 bases and the J gene end by 0 bases; junction bases not matched to a gene: 8. The CDR3, as DNA: TGTGCCAGCAGCCTCGGGACAGCCCGTAGCACAGATACGCAGTATTTT. Protein sequence: CASSLGTARSTDTQYF.

J is TRBJ2-6 and V is TRBV7-3, with D possibly matching TRBD2 (5 bases). V lost 0 bases and J 0 bases, leaving 15 bases between the germline ends. Germline V lookup: CDR1 SGHTA, CDR2 FQGTGA. The CDR3 runs 19 residues. The CDR3 coding sequence is TGTGCCAGCAGCTTAACGGCGGGCAGCGGACTCTCTGGGGCCAACGTCCTGACTTTC. Its protein product is CASSLTAGSGLSGANVLTF.

The rearrangement joins TRBV9 to TRBJ2-6; D may be TRBD2 (6 bases). CDR1 is SGDLS, CDR2 YYNGEE, per germline. The CDR3 loop spans 14 amino acids. V gave up 7 bases and J gave up 2 bases, with 10 bases separating them. The CDR3 DNA reads TGTGCCAGCCCTGGAGGGGCTGGGGCCAACGTCCTGACTTTC. This codes for CASPGGAGANVLTF.

The V call is TRBV29-1, the J call TRBJ2-7; 7 nucleotides line up with TRBD1. The CDR3 covers 18 residues. V gave up 4 bases and J gave up 0 bases; unmatched junction bases: 18. Germline V gives CDR1 SQVTM, CDR2 ANQGSEA. The CDR3 bases are TGCAGCGTTGGGGGAGTGGGGCAACAGGGGATTGCCTCCTACGAGCAGTACTTC. This codes for CSVGGVGQQGIASYEQYF.

The chain combines TRBV10-2 with TRBJ2-3, with 11 nucleotides matching TRBD2. J lost 9 bases, V lost 6 bases, and 8 bases had no gene match. Germline assignment: CDR1 WSHSY and CDR2 SAAADI. There are 14 residues in the CDR3. The CDR3 loop is CASSPGLADPTQYF. CDR3 coding DNA: TGCGCCAGCAGCCCGGGACTAGCGGATCCGACGCAGTATTTT.

V usage is TRBV28 and J usage is TRBJ1-4; 7 bases align to TRBD1. Germline assignment: CDR1 MDHEN and CDR2 SYDVKM. The length of the CDR3 is 15 residues. With 5 bases clipped from V and 8 bases from J, the junction kept 11 bases outside the gene matches. The CDR3 reads CASSSVIGTAEKLFF. As DNA, the CDR3 is TGTGCCAGCAGTAGTGTCATCGGGACAGCGGAAAAACTGTTTTTT.

The chain combines TRBV4-3 with TRBJ2-1, with 11 positions matching TRBD2. V shed 0 bases and J 7 bases; nucleotides not matched to a gene: 8. Germline V gene sequence: CDR1 LGHNA, CDR2 YSLEER. The length of the CDR3 is 17 residues. The CDR3 DNA sequence: TGCGCCAGCAGCCAAGAGTTAGCGGGAGGGCCGCAAAATGAGCAGTTCTTC. It translates to CASSQELAGGPQNEQFF.

The rearrangement joins TRBV28 to TRBJ2-4, with D perhaps matching TRBD1 (6 bases). CDR1 MDHEN and CDR2 SYDVKM come from the germline V gene. The V end was cut by 4 bases, the J end by 2 bases, with 15 bases between. CDR3 size: 16 residues. The CDR3 region is CASSSKGDRTKNIQYF. DNA of the CDR3: TGTGCCAGCAGTTCAAAGGGGGATAGGACCAAAAACATTCAGTACTTC.

The gene calls are TRBV4-1 and TRBJ2-3; a weak D match, TRBD1 (5 bases). This CDR3 has 11 residues. Trimming pared 3 bases from V and 12 bases from J, leaving 10 bases between. Germline V gene lookup returns CDR1 MGHRA and CDR2 YSYEKL. Here the CDR3 reads CASSHQDTQYF. The CDR3 DNA is TGCGCCAGCAGCCACCAGGACACCCAGTATTTT.

A few counts support this clone. This rearrangement joins TRBV4-3 to TRBJ1-3; D is ambiguous. Looked up from germline, CDR1 is LGHNA and CDR2 is YSLEER. CDR3 length: 17 residues. V was trimmed by 0 bases and J by 0 bases, leaving 12 bases between them. Here the CDR3 DNA reads TGCGCCAGCAGCCAAGACTTAAGGACTGACTCTGGAAACACCATATATTTT. Its protein product is CASSQDLRTDSGNTIYF.

This clone was observed many times. The chain combines TRBV18 with TRBJ2-3; tentatively, D is TRBD1 (6 bases). CDR3 length: 15 residues. CDR1 and CDR2 (germline): KGHSH, LQKENI. The V end was cut by 4 bases, the J end by 3 bases, with 14 bases between. For the CDR3, the DNA is TGTGCCAGCTCACTCCGACAGGTTGCAACAGATACGCAGTATTTT. Translation: CASSLRQVATDTQYF.

This clone was counted between two and nine times. The J gene is TRBJ1-5, the V gene TRBV19; the D gene is possibly TRBD1 (6 bases). Per germline, CDR1 LNHDA and CDR2 SQIVND (reference sequence). V was trimmed by 7 bases and J by 1 base, leaving 14 bases between them. The CDR3 contains 15 residues. The CDR3 spells CASIGGSGSNQPQHF. In nucleotides, the CDR3 is TGTGCCAGTATAGGGGGATCAGGGAGCAATCAGCCCCAGCATTTT.

The CDR3 sequence is CAGAGGANTGELFF. The CDR3 DNA is TGTGCCGGGGCAGGGGGCGCGAACACCGGGGAGCTGTTTTTT. The J gene is TRBJ2-2, the V gene TRBV7-9; 8 positions match TRBD1. The CDR3 runs to 14 residues. Germline CDR1 SEHNR, CDR2 FQNEAQ (reference sequence). With V trimmed by 11 bases and J by 0 bases, 5 bases remained unmatched.

The chain links TRBV14 to TRBJ1-1; 7 bases are a match to TRBD1. CDR1 is SGHDN and CDR2 is FVKESK in the germline V gene. The V gene end was trimmed by 1 base and the J gene end by 5 bases; junction bases not matched to a gene: 10. The CDR3 is 16 amino acids. The CDR3 loop is CASSQGGKTGRTEAFF. Here the CDR3 DNA reads TGTGCCAGCAGCCAAGGGGGCAAGACAGGGAGGACTGAAGCTTTCTTT.